What follows is one T cell receptor beta chain and its context. The CDR3 is made up of 16 amino acids. Germline V gives CDR1 GTSNPN, CDR2 SVGIG (reference sequence). The sample comes from a study of cytomegalovirus exposure and HLA in healthy donors. The PCR contained 60 Vbeta and 13 Jbeta primers. Using immunoSEQ multiplex PCR, the repertoire was profiled, and TCRdb retains in-frame clones only, with some absent. This table has roughly 190,000 clones, approximately 82% appearing once. The clonotype was recovered from a woman aged 50 to 65 in good health and CMV-seropositive. The chain uses TRBV30 and TRBJ2-5; 10 bases are a match to TRBD2. The J call may be wrong; the DNA end is better matched by TRBJ2-7. Material for sequencing was PBMCs. The DNA of the CDR3 is TGTGCCTGGAGTGTACTGGGTAGCGGGGGGATCTACGAGCAGTACTTC. Protein product: CAWSVLGSGGIYEQYF.